The 3 T cell receptor beta chains below were found in one sample sequenced in a study of shared clonotypes between healthy human individuals. Generated by immunoSEQ multiplex PCR, the TCRdb table keeps only in-frame clones and is missing some. The sample lists about half a million clones; 81% were seen once. The sequenced sample was PBMCs. The receptors derive from a woman between 40 and 50 years old in good health. Some clones in this sample may be carry-over from other donors' samples.

The chain combines TRBV7-2 with TRBJ1-2, with unresolved D. The CDR3 is made up of 14 amino acids. CDR1 SGHTA and CDR2 FQGNSA come from the germline V gene. The V gene lost 1 base and the J gene lost 3 bases, with 9 bases spanning the gap. CDR3 sequence: CASSLGWADYGYTF. As DNA, the CDR3 is TGTGCCAGCAGCTTAGGTTGGGCAGACTATGGCTACACCTTC.

This chain uses TRBV7-9 with TRBJ2-3; D possibly corresponds to TRBD2 (6 bases). Per the germline V gene, CDR1 is SEHNR and CDR2 is FQNEAQ (reference sequence). The CDR3 consists of 15 residues. The ends were cut back, 7 bases at V and 2 bases at J, with 16 bases in the middle. The DNA for the CDR3 is TGTGCCAGCAACTCACAGCGGGCGTACACAGATACGCAGTATTTT. Its protein product is CASNSQRAYTDTQYF.

This chain uses TRBV11-2 with TRBJ2-1; D is unresolved. There are 16 residues in the CDR3. V was cut by 5 bases and J by 0 bases, with 14 bases left in between. Germline V CDR1 and CDR2: SGHAT, FQNNGV. The DNA of the CDR3 is TGTGCCAGCAGCACCGCGACCGCTAGCTCCTACAATGAGCAGTTCTTC. Amino acid sequence: CASSTATASSYNEQFF.